The 17 T cell receptor beta chains in this list originate from one sample, sequenced in a study of T cells after yellow fever vaccination. TCRdb processed the 5' RACE reads anew with MiXCR; each CDR3 protein has one entry. The sample carries about 73,000 distinct CDR3 sequences, over 7.5% recorded once. The specimen was CD8+ T cells sorted from PBMCs, collected on the day of the yellow fever booster vaccination. The receptors derive from a man aged 25 to 40 who received the YFV17D yellow fever vaccine.

The table lists this clonotype with many counts. The rearrangement links TRBV20-1 to TRBJ2-7; 7 positions agree with TRBD2. Germline lookup yields CDR1 DFQATT and CDR2 SNEGSKA (reference sequence). The CDR3 spans 17 residues. Trimming removed 5 bases from V and 3 bases from J; junction bases left unmatched: 19. The CDR3 nucleotides are TGCAGTGCTCCGGACCGAGACAGTAAGCGGGAAATCTACGAGCAGTACTTC. Residues: CSAPDRDSKREIYEQYF.

This clonotype has only a few counts. The V call is TRBV14, the J call TRBJ2-7, with a tentative D call TRBD2 (6 bases). Trimming shortened V by 2 bases and J by 1 base, and 9 bases separated the two germline ends. Germline values: CDR1 SGHDN, CDR2 FVKESK. CDR3 length: 14 amino acids. Here the CDR3 DNA reads TGTGCCAGCAGCCAACCAGGGAGGTCCTACGAGCAGTACTTC. This translates into CASSQPGRSYEQYF.

There are many counts of this clonotype. V is TRBV20-1 and J is TRBJ2-2; maybe TRBD2 (5 bases). CDR3 length: 14 amino acids. Germline V gives CDR1 DFQATT, CDR2 SNEGSKA (reference sequence). The V gene lost 5 bases and the J gene lost 1 base, with 11 bases spanning the gap. The DNA of the CDR3 is TGCAGTGCTGTGGACGGAGGGAACACCGGGGAGCTGTTTTTT. Encoded protein: CSAVDGGNTGELFF.

Of note for this clonotype: This sequence may be a read error, since a much larger clone differs from it by one base. This chain uses TRBV6-1 with TRBJ2-7; 8 positions match TRBD2. CDR1 MNHNS and CDR2 SASEGT come from the germline V gene. This CDR3 has 14 residues. The CDR3 coding sequence is TGTTCCAGCACCCCCTCACGGGAGGGGAGGGAGCAGTACTTC. This encodes CSSTPSREGREQYF.

This clonotype was found a few times. The rearrangement joins TRBV7-7 to TRBJ2-5; maybe TRBD2 (5 bases). CDR1 SSHAT and CDR2 FNYEAQ come from the germline V gene (reference sequence). The CDR3 covers 15 residues. Trimming removed 5 bases at V and 5 bases at J, with 18 bases between. The CDR3 bases are TGTGCCAGCAGCGAAAGCACAGCGGAATTGGAGACCCAGTACTTC. Its protein is CASSESTAELETQYF. The full variable domain, its missing parts supplied by reference TRBV7-7 and TRBJ2-5, is GAGVSQSPRYKVTKRGQDVTLRCDPISSHATLYWYQQALGQGPEFLTYFNYEAQPDKSGLPSDRFSAERPEGSISTLTIQRTEQRDSAMYRCASSESTAELETQYFGPGTRLLVL.

This clonotype was picked up a small number of times. Here the CDR3 reads CSATVDSTNSYEQYF. The CDR3 DNA reads TGCAGTGCTACCGTCGACAGCACGAACTCCTACGAGCAGTACTTC. J is TRBJ2-7 and V is TRBV20-1; D might be TRBD1 (5 bases). The CDR3 runs to 15 residues. The germline V gene has CDR1 DFQATT and CDR2 SNEGSKA (reference sequence). Between the trimmed V and J ends, which lost 4 bases and 0 bases, there was a span of 16 bases.

V usage is TRBV6-2 or TRBV6-3 and J usage is TRBJ2-7; D remains unclear. V was cut by 0 bases and J by 2 bases, with 14 bases left in between. The CDR3 is made up of 16 amino acids. Germline-derived CDR1 and CDR2 are MNHEY and SVGEGT. CDR3 protein: CASSYSDISNPYEQYF. The CDR3 coding sequence is TGTGCCAGCAGTTACTCCGACATCTCCAACCCCTACGAGCAGTACTTC.

This clonotype was picked up a small number of times. The rearrangement links TRBV7-6 to TRBJ2-3; D is perhaps TRBD2 (6 bases). CDR1 is SGHVS, CDR2 FNYEAQ, per germline. V lost 5 bases to trimming and J lost 2 bases, with 11 bases between them. The CDR3 loop spans 14 amino acids. CDR3 bases: TGTGCCAGCAGCAATAGCGGAGACACAGATACGCAGTATTTT. Translating gives CASSNSGDTDTQYF.

This chain connects TRBV10-1 to TRBJ2-7; D is unresolved. CDR3 size: 12 residues. Trimming took off 1 base at V and 0 bases at J, with 1 base between the two ends. Per germline, CDR1 WNHNN and CDR2 SYGVQD (reference sequence). CDR3: CASSEFSYEQYF. CDR3 nucleotide sequence: TGCGCCAGCAGTGAGTTCTCCTACGAGCAGTACTTC.

This clonotype was recorded at least ten times. The rearrangement uses TRBV28 and TRBJ2-7, with D possibly TRBD1 on 5 matching bases. In germline, CDR1 is MDHEN, CDR2 SYDVKM. Trimming removed 5 bases from V and 1 base from J, with 15 bases in between. This CDR3 contains 15 residues. CDR3 DNA sequence: TGTGCCAGCAGTGACCCAGGGCTTTCATCCTACGAGCAGTACTTC. It codes for CASSDPGLSSYEQYF.

V gene TRBV12-3 or TRBV12-4 combines with J gene TRBJ2-3; D is unclear. V was shortened by 2 bases and J by 5 bases, with 8 bases between the two germline ends. The CDR3 has 13 residues. Written as DNA, the CDR3 is TGTGCCAGCAGTTTATTTGTCGGAGATACGCAGTATTTT. Translated: CASSLFVGDTQYF.

This clonotype was found a few times. The genes are TRBV10-3 and TRBJ1-5, with D perhaps matching TRBD1 (5 bases). The V gene's germline CDR1 is ENHRY and CDR2 SYGVKD. The CDR3 covers 15 residues. Trimming left V 0 bases short and J 5 bases short, with 11 bases between. CDR3 sequence reads: CAISESAGPYQPQHF. Written as DNA, the CDR3 is TGTGCCATCAGTGAGTCGGCAGGGCCCTATCAGCCCCAGCATTTT.

This clonotype was seen only a few times. The V and J genes are TRBV11-1 and TRBJ1-1; tentative D call: TRBD1 (6 bases). Germline assignment: CDR1 SGHAT and CDR2 FQDESV (reference sequence). CDR3 size: 14 residues. V lost 3 bases and J lost 5, with 13 bases in between. This CDR3 reads CASSFPGDETEAFF. Written as DNA, the CDR3 is TGTGCCAGCAGCTTCCCAGGGGATGAAACTGAAGCTTTCTTT.

This clonotype was counted a few times. The rearrangement uses TRBV6-2 or TRBV6-3 and TRBJ2-7, with D tentatively TRBD1 (5 bases). Germline CDR1 and CDR2: MNHEY and SVGEGT. CDR3 length: 16 amino acids. Trimming removed 6 bases at V and 2 bases at J, with 20 bases between. Written as DNA, the CDR3 is TGTGCCAGCAGCCGCGTAAAGGGGCCGAAGCCCTACGAGCAGTACTTC. Its protein product is CASSRVKGPKPYEQYF.

This clonotype was recorded many times. The chain uses TRBV6-2 or TRBV6-3 and TRBJ2-7; tentatively, D is TRBD1 (5 bases). CDR3 length equals 13 residues. Trimming stripped 0 bases from V and 2 bases from J, with 5 bases between. Germline values: CDR1 MNHEY, CDR2 SVGEGT. The CDR3 here is CASSYSGAYEQYF. DNA for the CDR3: TGTGCCAGCAGTTACTCAGGGGCCTACGAGCAGTACTTC.

V and J are TRBV20-1 and TRBJ2-1, with 7 positions matching TRBD2. Germline V gene sequence: CDR1 DFQATT, CDR2 SNEGSKA (reference sequence). The CDR3 is 16 amino acids. V dropped 0 bases and J dropped 3; count of bases not matched to a gene: 8. The CDR3 loop is CSARDDAGVGYNEQFF. CDR3 in DNA: TGCAGTGCTAGAGATGACGCGGGAGTCGGCTACAATGAGCAGTTCTTC.

CDR3 in DNA: TGTGCCAGCAGTTTATTTGGAATACAGGGCGCCTACAATGAGCAGTTCTTC. This encodes CASSLFGIQGAYNEQFF. The rearrangement joins TRBV27 to TRBJ2-1, with D perhaps matching TRBD1 (6 bases). This CDR3 spans 17 amino acids. The ends were cut back, 1 base at V and 2 bases at J, with 15 bases in the middle. CDR1 is MNHEY, CDR2 SMNVEV, per germline (reference sequence).